The present T cell receptor beta chain was sequenced within a study of brain T cells in children with intractable seizures. Method: immunoSEQ multiplex PCR; TCRdb's copy keeps in-frame clones and lacks some. The sample holds about 80,000 clones, around nine tenths seen once. Trimming took off 1 base at V and 8 bases at J, with 8 bases between the two ends. CDR3 length: 13 amino acids. Germline CDR1 SGHTA, CDR2 FQGNSA. This receptor was taken from a girl aged 2-9 years with Rasmussen encephalitis and intractable seizures. This chain uses TRBV7-2 with TRBJ2-2; D call uncertain. This specimen consisted of peripheral blood, obtained at surgery. DNA for the CDR3: TGTGCCAGCAGCTTAGGTAGATCGGGGGAGCTGTTTTTT. Translating gives CASSLGRSGELFF.